Sequencing of this T cell receptor beta chain was carried out in a study of blood T cell repertoires in COVID-19. CDR1 and CDR2 (germline): SEHNR, FQNEAQ (reference sequence). V shed 5 bases and J shed 4 bases, with 12 bases lying between them. This CDR3 has 14 residues. Sequencing used immunoSEQ multiplex PCR; TCRdb keeps in-frame clones, though not all of them. The table shows 120,000 to 150,000 clones, with about 87% occurring only once. The chain is built from TRBV7-9 and TRBJ1-5; no definite D call. The source is a human donor with COVID-19, enrolled during active disease. The donor label of this sample is uncertain. Sequenced: peripheral blood. The CDR3 coding sequence is TGTGCCAGCAGCGTAGGGAGGGCGAATCAGCCCCAGCATTTT. Residues: CASSVGRANQPQHF.